The clone carrying this T cell receptor beta chain was picked up one time. The table came from immunoSEQ multiplex PCR; TCRdb's copy has only in-frame clones and leaves some out. The profile shows under 20,000 clones, around 73% of them singletons. The sample belongs to a study of sequential checkpoint blockade in melanoma. Overall study: First-line arms were nivolumab then ipilimumab, or the reverse, randomized 1:1.

Treatment meaning: randomized to nivolumab then ipilimumab (arm A) or the reverse (arm B). Patients had received no earlier DNA-damaging chemotherapy. Germline CDR1 reads MNHEY; CDR2 reads SMNVEV (reference sequence). Trimming took off 4 bases at V and 5 bases at J, with 8 bases between the two ends. The CDR3 runs to 12 residues. This TCR was recovered from a human donor with melanoma. The gene calls are TRBV27 and TRBJ1-1; possible D gene TRBD1, 5 bases. The material sequenced was CD8+ T cells sorted from blood (inferred from file names), taken from a patient given nivolumab and ipilimumab in sequence. The CDR3 DNA reads TGTGCCAGCAGTTCTCAGGGAACTGAAGCTTTCTTT. Translated, it gives CASSSQGTEAFF.